This paragraph reports one TCR beta chain. The data were produced by immunoSEQ multiplex PCR, yet TCRdb's version contains in-frame clones alone and is incomplete. This repertoire shows 90,000 to 100,000 clones, around 82% found once; its top ten account for about 2%. The sample comes from a study of control samples from healthy donors and cancer patients. The germline CDR1 and CDR2 sequences are MDHEN and SYDVKM. Trimming removed 9 bases at V and 2 bases at J, with 11 bases between. The CDR3 spans 13 residues. The receptor comes from a man in his sixties in good health. The chain links TRBV28 to TRBJ1-5, with TRBD1 as a possible D gene (6 bases). Sequencing input: blood. CDR3 DNA sequence: TGTGCCAGTGGGGGGGCAGGCAATCAGCCCCAGCATTTT. It translates to CASGGAGNQPQHF. Filled out from reference TRBV28 and TRBJ1-5, the complete variable domain reads DVKVTQSSRYLVKRTGEKVFLECVQDMDHENMFWYRQDPGLGLRLIYFSYDVKMKEKGDIPEGYSVSREKKERFSLILESASTNQTSMYLCASGGAGNQPQHFGDGTRLSIL.